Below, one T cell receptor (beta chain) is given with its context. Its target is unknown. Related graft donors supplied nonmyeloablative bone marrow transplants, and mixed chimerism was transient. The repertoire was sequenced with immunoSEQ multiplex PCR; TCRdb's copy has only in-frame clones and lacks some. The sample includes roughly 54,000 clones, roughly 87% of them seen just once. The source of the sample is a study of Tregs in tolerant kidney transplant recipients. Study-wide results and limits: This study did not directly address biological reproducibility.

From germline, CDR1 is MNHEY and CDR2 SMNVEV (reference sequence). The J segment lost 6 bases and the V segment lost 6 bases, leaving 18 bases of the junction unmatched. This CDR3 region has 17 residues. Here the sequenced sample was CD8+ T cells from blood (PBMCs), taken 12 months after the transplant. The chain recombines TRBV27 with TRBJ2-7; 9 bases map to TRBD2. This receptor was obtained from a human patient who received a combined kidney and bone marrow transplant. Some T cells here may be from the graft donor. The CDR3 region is CASSLLRGGDHLVEQYF. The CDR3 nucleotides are TGTGCCAGCAGCCTACTCCGCGGGGGGGACCACCTGGTCGAGCAGTACTTC.